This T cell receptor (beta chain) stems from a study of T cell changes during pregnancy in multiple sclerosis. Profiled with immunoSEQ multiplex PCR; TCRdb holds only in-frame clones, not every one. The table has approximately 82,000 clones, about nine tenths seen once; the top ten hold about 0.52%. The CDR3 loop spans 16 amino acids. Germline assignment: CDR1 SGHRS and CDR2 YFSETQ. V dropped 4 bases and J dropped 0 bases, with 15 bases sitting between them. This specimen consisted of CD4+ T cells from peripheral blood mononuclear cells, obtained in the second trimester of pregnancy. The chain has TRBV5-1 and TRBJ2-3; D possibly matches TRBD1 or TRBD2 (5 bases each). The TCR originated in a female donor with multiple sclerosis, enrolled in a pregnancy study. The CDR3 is CASSLGQDSSTDTQYF. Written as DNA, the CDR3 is TGCGCCAGCAGCCTGGGGCAGGACTCTAGCACAGATACGCAGTATTTT.